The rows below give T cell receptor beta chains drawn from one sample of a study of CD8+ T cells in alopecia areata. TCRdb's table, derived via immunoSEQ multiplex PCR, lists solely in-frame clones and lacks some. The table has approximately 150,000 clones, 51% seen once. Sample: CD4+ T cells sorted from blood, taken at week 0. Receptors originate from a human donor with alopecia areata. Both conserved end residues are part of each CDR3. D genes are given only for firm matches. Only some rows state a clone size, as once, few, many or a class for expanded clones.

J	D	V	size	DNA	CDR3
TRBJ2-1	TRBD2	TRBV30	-	TGTGCCTGGAGTACCAGGGGACTAGCGGGAGGTAGTGAGCAGTTCTTC	CAWSTRGLAGGSEQFF
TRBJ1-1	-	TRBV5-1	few	TGCGCCAGCAGCTTGGCTGGCAGGGGGAACACTGAAGCTTTCTTT	CASSLAGRGNTEAFF
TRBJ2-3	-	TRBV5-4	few	TGTGCCAGCAGCTCGGGACCCGGAACGCAGTATTTT	CASSSGPGTQYF
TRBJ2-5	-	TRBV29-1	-	TGCAGCGTTGTGCAGGGGGGGGAGACCCAGTACTTC	CSVVQGGETQYF
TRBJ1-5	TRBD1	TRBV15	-	TGTGCCACCAGCTCAGGGGGCCGCAATCAGCCCCAGCATTTT	CATSSGGRNQPQHF
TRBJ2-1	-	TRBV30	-	TGTGCCTGGAGTGTAGGGTTAGCGGACCCCTTGGAGCAGTTCTTC	CAWSVGLADPLEQFF
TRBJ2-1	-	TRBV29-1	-	TGCAGCCCCCCGGGCAGCACCTACAATGAGCAGTTCTTC	CSPPGSTYNEQFF
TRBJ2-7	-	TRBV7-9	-	TGTGCCAGCAGCTTAGCTTCCATAAGTAGCTACGAGCAGTACTTC	CASSLASISSYEQYF
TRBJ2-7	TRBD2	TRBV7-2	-	TGTGCCAGCAGCCCCCGGTGGGGGGGGGACGAGCAGTACTTC	CASSPRWGGDEQYF
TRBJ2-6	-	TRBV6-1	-	TGTGCCAGCACAGCCCCGGACCGGGCCAACGTCCTGACTTTC	CASTAPDRANVLTF
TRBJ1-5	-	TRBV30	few	TGTGCCTGGAGTGTCGGCAGCAGGAGCAATCAGCCCCAGCATTTT	CAWSVGSRSNQPQHF
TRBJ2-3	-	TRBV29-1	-	TGCAGCGTTGAGACTCCGAACACAGATACGCAGTATTTT	CSVETPNTDTQYF
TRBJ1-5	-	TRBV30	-	TGTGCCTGGAGTAGAAGGGCCGGCAATAGTCAGCCCCAGCATTTT	CAWSRRAGNSQPQHF
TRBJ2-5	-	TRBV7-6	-	TGTGCCAGCAGCACGACCTCGGCGCGGGAGACCCAGTACTTC	CASSTTSARETQYF
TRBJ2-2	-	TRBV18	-	TGTGCCAGCTCGGGGCCATCGGACACCGGGGAGCTGTTTTTT	CASSGPSDTGELFF
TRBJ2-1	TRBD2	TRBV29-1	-	TGCAGCGGCGGGAGTGCTTCCTACAATGAGCAGTTCTTC	CSGGSASYNEQFF
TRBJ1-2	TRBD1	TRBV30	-	TGTGCCTGGGCCCCTGACAGGGTTCGTGGCTACACCTTC	CAWAPDRVRGYTF
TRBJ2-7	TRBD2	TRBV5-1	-	TGCGCCAGCAAGGTAGCGGGAGGTGACGAGCAGTACTTC	CASKVAGGDEQYF
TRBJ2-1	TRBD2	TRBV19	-	TGTGCCAGTAGACTAGCGGGAAGTTCCAATGAGCAGTTCTTC	CASRLAGSSNEQFF
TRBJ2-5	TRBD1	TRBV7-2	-	TGTGCCAGCAGCCCGGGACAGGGCGGGACCCAGTACTTC	CASSPGQGGTQYF
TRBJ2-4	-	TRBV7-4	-	TGTGCCAGCTTCGGACGTACTCTAGCCAAAAACATTCAGTACTTC	CASFGRTLAKNIQYF
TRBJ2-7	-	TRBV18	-	TGTGCCAGCTCACCAACGAGGAACTACGAGCAGTACTTC	CASSPTRNYEQYF
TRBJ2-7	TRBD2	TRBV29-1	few	TGCAGCGTTGAACTCAGCGGGAGGAGGTACGAGCAGTACTTC	CSVELSGRRYEQYF
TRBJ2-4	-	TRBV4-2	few	TGTGCCAGCAGCCAAGTGAGTGAAAACATTCAGTACTTC	CASSQVSENIQYF
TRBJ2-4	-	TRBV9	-	TGTGCCAGCAGCGCCACCCAGGTTGGGGGTCAGTACTTC	CASSATQVGGQYF
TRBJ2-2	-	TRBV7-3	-	TGTGCCAGCAGCTTAGGTCTCACCCTGAAGGCCGGGGAGCTGTTTTTT	CASSLGLTLKAGELFF
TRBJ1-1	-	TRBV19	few	TGTGCCAGTAGTATTGGCCGAGGGGCGAACACTGAAGCTTTCTTT	CASSIGRGANTEAFF
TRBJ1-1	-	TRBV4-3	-	TGCGCCAGCAGCTACGACAGGATGAACACTGAAGCTTTCTTT	CASSYDRMNTEAFF
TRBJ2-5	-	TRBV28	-	TGTGCCAGCAGGCCGTTCGAGGCAGACGCAGCGCTGGAGACCCAGTACTTC	CASRPFEADAALETQYF
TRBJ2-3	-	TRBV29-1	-	TGCAGCGTGTGGGGGGTGGGAACAGATACGCAGTATTTT	CSVWGVGTDTQYF
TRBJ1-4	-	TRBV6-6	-	TGTGCCAGCAGTTATTGGAACAGACGAGATGAAAAACTGTTTTTT	CASSYWNRRDEKLFF
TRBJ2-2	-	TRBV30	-	TGTGCCTGGAGTCTTCAGGGGACCGGGGAGCTGTTTTTT	CAWSLQGTGELFF
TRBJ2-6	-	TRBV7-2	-	TGTGCCAGCAGCCTCCTATCGCCCGGGGCCAACGTCCTGACTTTC	CASSLLSPGANVLTF
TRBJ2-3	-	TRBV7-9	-	TGTGCCAGCAGCCTACGGACGGGGGCCCCAGATACGCAGTATTTT	CASSLRTGAPDTQYF
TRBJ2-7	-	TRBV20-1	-	TGCAGTGCTACACCTTTGCACGAGCAGTACTTC	CSATPLHEQYF
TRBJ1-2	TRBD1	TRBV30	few	TGTGCCTGGAGGGGTCAGGGGGCAACTGGCTACACCTTC	CAWRGQGATGYTF
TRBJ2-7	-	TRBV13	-	TGTGCCAGCAGTGGTGGACAGAACCTTCCCCACGAGCAGTACTTC	CASSGGQNLPHEQYF
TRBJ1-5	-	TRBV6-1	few	TGTGCCAGCAGTGAGGAAGGGGGTAGTCAGCCCCAGCATTTT	CASSEEGGSQPQHF
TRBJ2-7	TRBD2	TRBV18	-	TGTGCCAGCTCACCAAGGCTAGCGGGAGCCGAGCAGTACTTC	CASSPRLAGAEQYF
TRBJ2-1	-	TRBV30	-	TGTGCCTGGAGAAGGGGTCTGACGGGCCTTAGTTACAATGAGCAGTTCTTC	CAWRRGLTGLSYNEQFF
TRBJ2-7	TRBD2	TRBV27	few	TGTGCCAGCAGTTTATGGAGGGGTGTGCGCGGGAGAGGCTCCTACGAGCAGTACTTC	CASSLWRGVRGRGSYEQYF
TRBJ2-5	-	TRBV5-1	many	TGCGCCAGCAGCCTGGGGAATTACCAAGAGACCCAGTACTTC	CASSLGNYQETQYF